The entry below gives a single T cell receptor (beta chain) sequence along with its context. Authors' methods: Nucleated cell number was recorded as an estimate derived from reference gene primer amplification. Data came from immunoSEQ multiplex PCR; TCRdb stores just in-frame clones and leaves some out. That table furnishes V, J and clone size, whereas the DNA furnished D and trimming. This table has approximately 94,000 clones, around four fifths appearing once. The data derive from a study of blood T cell repertoires in COVID-19. Across the study: Material from acute and convalescent COVID-19 was sourced from the United States, Italy and Spain.

Germline CDR1 SGHRS, CDR2 YFSETQ. The CDR3 sequence is 15 residues long. V was pared by 0 bases and J by 1 base, with 9 bases between. The rearrangement joins TRBV5-1 to TRBJ2-3, with D possibly matching TRBD2 (6 bases). What was sequenced was peripheral blood. The receptor was isolated from a middle-aged man with active or convalescent COVID-19. The CDR3 loop is CASSLEGLGTDTQYF. In DNA form, the CDR3 reads TGCGCCAGCAGCTTGGAGGGACTTGGCACAGATACGCAGTATTTT. The variable domain in full, with the rest retrieved from reference TRBV5-1 and TRBJ2-3, is KAGVTQTPRYLIKTRGQQVTLSCSPISGHRSVSWYQQTPGQGLQFLFEYFSETQRNKGNFPGRFSGRQFSNSRSEMNVSTLELGDSALYLCASSLEGLGTDTQYFGPGTRLTVL.